Each of the 20 T cell receptor beta chains below was sequenced from the same sample in a study of cytotoxic CD8 clonotypes in ibrutinib-treated CLL. Assay used: immunoSEQ multiplex PCR; TCRdb lists only in-frame clones, some missing. The table lists almost 85,000 clones, just over 85% of them singletons, with approximately 5.4% in the top ten. The sequencing here drew on PBMCs, taken before ibrutinib treatment. Receptor source: a human donor with chronic lymphocytic leukemia.

The CDR3 DNA reads TGTGCCAGCAGCCCCGGGGGGGGACTAGTAGGTGAGCAGTTCTTC. Residues: CASSPGGGLVGEQFF. The rearrangement links TRBV7-8 to TRBJ2-1, with 8 bases identical to TRBD2. Trimming at V came to 5 bases and at J to 9 bases, leaving 12 bases not matched to a gene. Germline V CDR1 and CDR2: SGHVS, FQNEAQ. The CDR3 sequence is 15 residues long.

This rearrangement joins TRBV9 to TRBJ1-1, with unresolved D. Germline CDR1 is SGDLS and CDR2 is YYNGEE. Trimming pared 3 bases from V and 7 bases from J, leaving 13 bases between. CDR3 length: 13 residues. The CDR3 loop reads CASSEKTDIEAFF. CDR3 nucleotides: TGTGCCAGCAGCGAAAAAACTGATATTGAAGCTTTCTTT.

The gene calls are TRBV29-1 and TRBJ1-2; no clear D gene. The V end lost 4 bases, the J end lost 0 bases, and 15 bases lay between the germline ends. The CDR3 has 15 amino acids. CDR1 SQVTM and CDR2 ANQGSEA come from the germline V gene. In nucleotides, the CDR3 is TGCAGCGTTGTAGGGCAGCGGAGATCTAACTATGGCTACACCTTC. Its protein is CSVVGQRRSNYGYTF.

The chain has TRBV2 and TRBJ2-3, with a possible D match to TRBD2 (5 bases). The CDR3 extends over 10 amino acids. CDR1 and CDR2 (germline): SNHLY, FYNNEI. Between the trimmed V and J ends, which lost 9 bases and 5 bases, there was a span of 6 bases. The CDR3 reads CARGLDTQYF. CDR3 DNA: TGTGCCAGAGGACTAGATACGCAGTATTTT.

The chain employs TRBV7-3 and TRBJ2-2; TRBD1 might be the D (6 bases). There are 17 residues in the CDR3. Trimming cost V 4 bases and J 0 bases, with 15 bases left between them. Germline CDR1 reads SGHTA; CDR2 reads FQGTGA. DNA for the CDR3: TGTGCCAGCAGCTCAAACCTGGACAGTGCGAACACCGGGGAGCTGTTTTTT. Translating gives CASSSNLDSANTGELFF.

This chain uses TRBV7-2 with TRBJ2-3, with TRBD2 identical over 10 bases. CDR3 size: 17 residues. Trimming cost V 5 bases and J 2 bases; bases outside gene matches: 10. Germline V CDR1 and CDR2: SGHTA, FQGNSA. The CDR3 nucleotides read TGTGCCAGCAGCCGAAAGGGGACTAGCGTATTCACAGATACGCAGTATTTT. Residues: CASSRKGTSVFTDTQYF.

V gene TRBV5-1 combines with J gene TRBJ2-1; possibly TRBD2 for D (5 bases). The CDR3 spans 15 residues. Trimming took off 4 bases at V and 1 base at J, with 12 bases between the two ends. Per the germline V gene, CDR1 is SGHRS and CDR2 is YFSETQ. CDR3: CASSAAVTSYNEQFF. CDR3 nucleotides: TGCGCCAGCAGCGCAGCGGTTACTTCCTACAATGAGCAGTTCTTC.

The rearrangement joins TRBV5-1 to TRBJ1-1; D unclear. CDR1 and CDR2 from the germline V gene are SGHRS and YFSETQ. The CDR3 spans 12 residues. Deletions cut 3 bases from V and 4 bases from J, with 7 bases between. CDR3 DNA sequence: TGCGCCAGCAGCTCCCGGGGCACTGAAGCTTTCTTT. It codes for CASSSRGTEAFF.

The CDR3 protein is CATAGGGNQETQYF. CDR3 bases: TGTGCCACGGCAGGGGGAGGGAACCAAGAGACCCAGTACTTC. The rearrangement joins TRBV10-3 to TRBJ2-5; TRBD1 or TRBD2 may be the D gene (7 bases each). Trimming took 10 bases from V and 0 from J, leaving 15 bases between them. Germline CDR1 reads ENHRY; CDR2 reads SYGVKD. The CDR3 has 14 amino acids.

V and J are TRBV6-5 and TRBJ1-5, with D possibly matching TRBD1 (5 bases). V was cut by 2 bases and J by 5 bases, with 10 bases left in between. Germline CDR1 reads MNHEY; CDR2 reads SVGAGI. The CDR3 sequence is 14 residues long. The CDR3 protein is CASSYPGVHQPQHF. The CDR3, as DNA: TGTGCCAGCAGTTACCCGGGGGTACATCAGCCCCAGCATTTT.

V and J are TRBV6-5 and TRBJ1-1; D unresolved. Germline V gives CDR1 MNHEY, CDR2 SVGAGI. This CDR3 region has 13 residues. With 2 bases removed from V and 6 bases from J, the gap between germline ends came to 10 bases. In nucleotides, the CDR3 is TGTGCCAGCAGTTACGGGAGTGGATCTGAAGCTTTCTTT. Amino acids: CASSYGSGSEAFF.

The V gene is TRBV7-9, the J gene TRBJ2-2, with D possibly TRBD2 on 5 matching bases. V lost 4 bases and J 2 bases, leaving 8 bases between the germline ends. CDR3 length: 14 residues. In germline, CDR1 is SEHNR, CDR2 FQNEAQ (reference sequence). The DNA for the CDR3 is TGTGCCAGCAGCTCGGCGGGCAACACCGGGGAGCTGTTTTTT. Translating it yields CASSSAGNTGELFF.

This clone appeared once. The CDR3 DNA reads TGTGCCAGCAGCTTAGAGTCCAGGGTCAGCGAGCAGTACTTC. Protein product: CASSLESRVSEQYF. This chain links TRBV11-2 with TRBJ2-7, with D tentatively TRBD1 (5 bases). The CDR3 has 14 residues. Germline V CDR1 and CDR2: SGHAT, FQNNGV. V lost 0 bases to trimming and J lost 6 bases, with 12 bases between them.

The CDR3 reads CASSWRAQGIGHNEQFF. DNA for the CDR3: TGTGCCAGCAGTTGGCGGGCCCAGGGGATAGGGCACAATGAGCAGTTCTTC. The chain combines TRBV5-4 with TRBJ2-1; possible D gene TRBD1, 6 bases. V was cut by 5 bases and J by 5 bases, with 23 bases left in between. CDR1 is SGHNT, CDR2 YYREEE, per germline (reference sequence). The CDR3 length is 17 residues.

This chain links TRBV6-5 with TRBJ1-2; maybe TRBD1 (6 bases). Germline V lookup: CDR1 MNHEY, CDR2 SVGAGI. V was trimmed by 2 bases and J by 10 bases, leaving 11 bases between them. This CDR3 is 12 amino acids long. CDR3 nucleotide sequence: TGTGCCAGCAGTTACGGTAGGGGGTACTACACCTTC. Its translation: CASSYGRGYYTF.

The genes are TRBV29-1 and TRBJ1-4, with a possible D match to TRBD1 (5 bases). Germline values: CDR1 SQVTM, CDR2 ANQGSEA. This CDR3 has 12 residues. Between the trimmed V and J ends, which lost 4 bases and 6 bases, there was a span of 9 bases. CDR3 amino acids: CSVVGVHEKLFF. The CDR3 DNA is TGCAGCGTTGTAGGGGTTCATGAAAAACTGTTTTTT.

Only one count was recorded for this clone. The J gene is TRBJ1-1, the V gene TRBV4-1, with 10 bases fitting TRBD1. Losses at the gene ends were 0 bases for V and 3 bases for J; bases not matched to a gene: 4. Germline lookup yields CDR1 MGHRA and CDR2 YSYEKL. The CDR3 is 16 amino acids. The CDR3 loop is CASSQDPGQGDTEAFF. CDR3 sequence (DNA): TGCGCCAGCAGCCAAGATCCTGGACAGGGGGACACTGAAGCTTTCTTT.

This CDR3 reads CASSLGVPYEQYF. CDR3 sequence (DNA): TGTGCCAGCAGCTTGGGCGTACCCTACGAGCAGTACTTC. V gene TRBV5-6 combines with J gene TRBJ2-7, with D hard to call. The CDR3 has 13 amino acids. Per germline, CDR1 SGHDT and CDR2 YYEEEE. The germline V and J ends were trimmed by 0 bases and 2 bases, with 6 bases remaining between them.

This rearrangement joins TRBV2 to TRBJ1-1; D ambiguous. The V end was cut by 7 bases, the J end by 5 bases, with 14 bases between. The CDR3 spans 13 residues. CDR1 is SNHLY and CDR2 is FYNNEI in the germline V gene. The CDR3, as DNA: TGTGCCAGCAACGCCTACGACCCGACTGAAGCTTTCTTT. Its translation: CASNAYDPTEAFF. Looking up the rest from reference TRBV2 and TRBJ1-1 gives the full variable domain: EPEVTQTPSHQVTQMGQEVILRCVPISNHLYFYWYRQILGQKVEFLVSFYNNEISEKSEIFDDQFSVERPDGSNFTLKIRSTKLEDSAMYFCASNAYDPTEAFFGQGTRLTVV.

Only one count was recorded for this clone. The rearrangement links TRBV27 to TRBJ1-1; possibly TRBD1 for D (5 bases). CDR1 and CDR2 (germline): MNHEY, SMNVEV (reference sequence). V lost 7 bases, J lost 6 bases, and 27 bases lay in between. The CDR3 totals 17 residues. This CDR3 is CASTHRGEGRLFAEAFF. CDR3 DNA: TGTGCCAGCACCCATCGGGGGGAGGGCAGACTTTTCGCTGAAGCTTTCTTT.